The sequence of this T cell receptor (beta chain) was determined in a study of OX40 agonist ivuxolimab in advanced cancers. The overall study: Ivuxolimab is an agonistic anti-OX40 (CD134) antibody, and patients were treated with it. The study reported partial responses in three patients: one hepatocellular carcinoma, two cutaneous melanoma. Overall study results and limits: The antigen specificity of the peripheral T cells (those that were expanded) was not determined. With doses of 0.1 to 3.0 mg/kg, CD4+ and CD8+ blood T cells had undergone clonal expansion by week 6.

Measured with immunoSEQ multiplex PCR; TCRdb has only the in-frame clones, and not every one. The sample has more than 80,000 clones, 90% to 95% seen once; the top ten hold approximately 2.9%. As to this clone: The antigen is unknown.

The ends lost 0 bases at V and 7 bases at J; junction bases unmatched: 4. Germline lookup yields CDR1 SGHDT and CDR2 YYEEEE. The CDR3 is 16 amino acids. Source: CD4+ or CD8+ T cells sorted from blood, taken in a trial of the OX40 agonist ivuxolimab. The sequence came from an adult with an advanced solid tumor such as melanoma, head and neck, liver or kidney cancer. This sequence joins TRBV5-6 and TRBJ2-1; 13 bases line up with TRBD2. CDR3 coding DNA: TGTGCCAGCAGCTTGGGGTCGGGACTAGCGGGGAATGAGCAGTTCTTC. This translates into CASSLGSGLAGNEQFF.